The clone carrying this TCR beta chain was recorded at least ten times. No antigen is known for it. The data belong to a study of T cells after posttransplantation cyclophosphamide. Study-wide findings and caveats: TRB clonality was highly associated with recipient CMV seropositivity and reactivation. Tissue-infiltrating T cells from skin or gut overlapped little with blood T cells. Later blood repertoires were often dominated by clones from the donor CD8+ memory compartment.

Here immunoSEQ multiplex PCR was the method, and the copy in TCRdb shows in-frame clones only, minus some. The sample has about 12,000 clones, none seen only once. The origin of this receptor is a woman between 35 and 50 years old in good health, CMV-negative, and a related stem cell transplant donor. Source material: PBMCs.

The CDR3 sequence: CASSIIRIGYEQYF. Written as DNA, the CDR3 is TGTGCCAGCAGTATAATCCGAATCGGGTACGAGCAGTACTTC. This chain uses TRBV28 with TRBJ2-7, with unresolved D. CDR1 MDHEN and CDR2 SYDVKM come from the germline V gene. This CDR3 spans 14 amino acids. The V and J ends lost 5 bases and 4 bases respectively, with 15 bases between them.